The present TCR beta chain was sequenced within a study of OX40 agonist ivuxolimab in advanced cancers. Assay: immunoSEQ multiplex PCR; the TCRdb copy retains only in-frame clones and omits some. The profile shows about 34,000 clones, approximately 89% of them singletons. With 4 bases removed from V and 0 bases from J, the gap between germline ends came to 7 bases. Germline CDR1 and CDR2: KGHSH and LQKENI. The CDR3 contains 14 residues. The input for sequencing was CD4+ or CD8+ T cells sorted from blood, taken in a trial of the OX40 agonist ivuxolimab. The chain combines TRBV18 with TRBJ1-3; weak D call: TRBD1 (5 bases). This TCR derives from an adult with an advanced solid tumor such as melanoma, head and neck, liver or kidney cancer. Written as DNA, the CDR3 is TGTGCCAGCTCACGACAGAACTCTGGAAACACCATATATTTT. This sequence encodes CASSRQNSGNTIYF.